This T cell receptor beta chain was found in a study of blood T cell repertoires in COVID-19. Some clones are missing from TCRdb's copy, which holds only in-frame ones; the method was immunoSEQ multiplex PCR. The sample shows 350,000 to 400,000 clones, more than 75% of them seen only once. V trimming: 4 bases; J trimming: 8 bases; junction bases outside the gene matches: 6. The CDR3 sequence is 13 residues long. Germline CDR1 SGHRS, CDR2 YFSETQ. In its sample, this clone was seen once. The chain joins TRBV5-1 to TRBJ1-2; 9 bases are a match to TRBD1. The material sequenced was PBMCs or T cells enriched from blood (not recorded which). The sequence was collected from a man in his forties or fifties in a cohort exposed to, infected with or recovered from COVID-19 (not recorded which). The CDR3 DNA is TGCGCCAGCAGCGGGGGACAGGGAGAGGGCTACACCTTC. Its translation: CASSGGQGEGYTF. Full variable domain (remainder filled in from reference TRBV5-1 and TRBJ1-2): KAGVTQTPRYLIKTRGQQVTLSCSPISGHRSVSWYQQTPGQGLQFLFEYFSETQRNKGNFPGRFSGRQFSNSRSEMNVSTLELGDSALYLCASSGGQGEGYTFGSGTRLTVV.